Here is one T cell receptor beta chain with its context. Its antigen is unknown. This could be a read error, since a much larger clone is one nucleotide away. Each patient had bone marrow sampled at the time of active disease. Ficoll-Hypaque density gradient centrifugation was used to isolate the bone marrow mononuclear cells. CD138-negative cells were obtained by negative selection after labeling with CD138 magnetic microbeads on a MACS separator, removing myeloma plasma cells. The purity of the isolated cells was checked by flow cytometry with CD138 antibodies on an Attune NxT. TRIzol reagent was used to extract total RNA, which was then quantified with a NanoDrop spectrophotometer. For each patient, the CD138-negative bone marrow sample underwent paired RNA-seq and IR-seq. TCR libraries were constructed from 400 ng RNA using the Immunoverse kit, and molecular barcoded adaptors covering alpha/delta and beta/gamma chains were employed. TCR library preparation used the same RNA that was used for transcriptome sequencing. Sequencing of the TCR libraries was done on an Illumina HiSeq 4000 with 2 x 150 cycles. In the paper's pipeline: With MiXCR, TCR reads were aligned to human V, D, J and C references and assembled into CDR3 clonotypes, with quality filtering and error correction included. The tcR package in R was used to analyze clonotype counts and gene usage diversity. Raw mapping reads were checked after the RNA-seq reads had been mapped by STAR aligner version 2.5.3a onto the human GRCh37 genome. To test how sequencing depth affects detected clonotypes, IR-seq fastq files were randomly downsampled with Seqtk 1.3. TCRdb reanalyzed the raw reads on its own, using fastp at Q25 for trimming and MiXCR for clone calling, and kept in-frame beta chains. Rows are combined by CDR3 protein, so each entry shows the most common genes and DNA. TCRdb's processing, not the authors', yielded these V and J calls. The sample includes 20,000 to 25,000 distinct CDR3 sequences, with roughly 13% observed a single time. The ten biggest clones cover 60% to 80% of the sample.

Its CDR3 holds 13 amino acids, cysteine through phenylalanine. The entry retains the CDR3 DNA only, 39 bases that are in frame from base 1. CDR1 KGHDR and CDR2 SFDVKD were looked up in the germline V gene. This entry is derived from a study of read filtering for tumor transcriptome and immune sequencing (TCRdb year 2020). Study-wide context: Of the patients in the cohort, 17 were male and roughly 13 were female, and their mean age was 65.9 years, with a range of roughly 47 to 80. Using the same bone marrow samples, the study compared TCR repertoires obtained by targeted immune repertoire sequencing with those obtained by bulk whole-transcriptome sequencing. TCR-region mapped reads per sample ranged from about 4 to 10.27 million with IR-seq versus only 85 to 1273 with RNA-seq. Under revised international staging, roughly eight patients fell into R-ISS I, 15 or so into R-ISS II and six or seven into R-ISS III. One main goal was a read-filtering strategy for immune repertoire data, in particular deciding whether clonotypes backed by only one read should be removed. After DNase treatment, whole-transcriptome libraries were prepared with the TruSeq RNA Access Library Prep Kit.

Results the study describes overall, beyond this receptor: IR-seq captured clonotypes at much higher depth and more reliably than RNA-seq, and smaller IR-seq throughput sufficed to identify most shared clonotypes. When single-read clonotypes were removed, the proportions of shared clonotypes in IR-seq and RNA-seq correlated more strongly. Rather than purified T cells, the sorted CD138-negative fraction was a mixed bone marrow immune population. Single-read clonotypes made up around 82% of clonotypes but only approximately 3.2% of total reads in IR-seq, compared with approximately 75% of clonotypes and 44.6% of reads in RNA-seq.

The TCR originated in a donor at least 40 years old with multiple myeloma. The chain links TRBV24-1 with TRBJ2-2; the D gene is not confidently resolved. Sequencing input: a population of CD138-negative cells sorted from bone marrow. The cell subset or site label corresponds to: bone marrow mononuclear cells depleted of CD138+ plasma/myeloma cells by negative magnetic selection. The nucleotides are TGTGACACCAGTGATTTCTCCCCCGGGGAGCTGTTTTTT. Its coded protein is CDTSDFSPGELFF.